This T cell receptor (beta chain) was sequenced for a study of OX40 agonist ivuxolimab in advanced cancers. Study-level information: Ivuxolimab is an agonistic anti-OX40 (CD134) antibody, and patients were treated with it. Eligibility rules accepted prior anti-PD-1, anti-PD-L1 or anti-CTLA-4 therapy, and roughly 40% had some. There were three patients with partial responses, one having hepatocellular carcinoma and two cutaneous melanoma.

CDR3 length equals 15 residues. Sequenced by immunoSEQ multiplex PCR; TCRdb stores in-frame clones only, minus some. This table holds about 83,000 clones, approximately 84% found once. Study-wide points: It was not determined which antigens were specifically recognized by the peripheral T cells that had undergone clonal expansion.

A note on this clone: Antigen specificity is unknown.

V gene TRBV21-1 combines with J gene TRBJ1-4. TRBV21-1 is flagged as a pseudogene. The source of this sequence is an adult with an advanced solid tumor such as melanoma, head and neck, liver or kidney cancer. The material sequenced was CD4+ or CD8+ T cells sorted from blood, taken in a trial of the OX40 agonist ivuxolimab. The CDR3 sequence: CASSKKRGPGEKLFF. The DNA for the CDR3 is TGTGCCAGCAGCAAGAAACGGGGGCCTGGTGAAAAACTGTTTTTT.